The T cell receptor (beta chain) under discussion was sequenced for a study of blood T cell repertoires in COVID-19. On the study more broadly: Whether acute or convalescent, the COVID-19 samples came from the United States, Italy and Spain. Sample material is recorded as cDNA or gDNA derived from T cells, B-cell-depleted T cells, or PBMCs.

Sequencing used immunoSEQ multiplex PCR; TCRdb keeps in-frame clones, though not all of them. In the table there are approximately 390,000 clones, around 90% of which are singletons. The sequence was obtained from a man in his late teens or twenties with active or convalescent COVID-19. The sample comprised peripheral blood.

CDR3 sequence reads: CASSPVAGAGNTIYF. For the CDR3, the DNA is TGTGCCAGCTCACCGGTGGCAGGGGCTGGAAACACCATATATTTT. The chain is built from TRBV18 and TRBJ1-3, with D tentatively TRBD1 (6 bases). This CDR3 has 15 residues. Germline assignment: CDR1 KGHSH and CDR2 LQKENI. V dropped 3 bases and J dropped 2 bases, with 11 bases sitting between them.